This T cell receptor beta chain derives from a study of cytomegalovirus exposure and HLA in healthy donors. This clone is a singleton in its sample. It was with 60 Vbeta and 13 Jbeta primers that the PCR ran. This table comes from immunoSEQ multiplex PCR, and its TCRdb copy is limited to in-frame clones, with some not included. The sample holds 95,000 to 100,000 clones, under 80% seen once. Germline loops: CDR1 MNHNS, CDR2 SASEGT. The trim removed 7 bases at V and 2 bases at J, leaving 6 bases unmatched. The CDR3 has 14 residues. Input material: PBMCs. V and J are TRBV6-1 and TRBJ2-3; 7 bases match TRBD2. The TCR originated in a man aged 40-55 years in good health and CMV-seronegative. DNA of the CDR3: TGTGCCAGCAACGTAGCGGGCTCCACAGATACGCAGTATTTT. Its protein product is CASNVAGSTDTQYF.